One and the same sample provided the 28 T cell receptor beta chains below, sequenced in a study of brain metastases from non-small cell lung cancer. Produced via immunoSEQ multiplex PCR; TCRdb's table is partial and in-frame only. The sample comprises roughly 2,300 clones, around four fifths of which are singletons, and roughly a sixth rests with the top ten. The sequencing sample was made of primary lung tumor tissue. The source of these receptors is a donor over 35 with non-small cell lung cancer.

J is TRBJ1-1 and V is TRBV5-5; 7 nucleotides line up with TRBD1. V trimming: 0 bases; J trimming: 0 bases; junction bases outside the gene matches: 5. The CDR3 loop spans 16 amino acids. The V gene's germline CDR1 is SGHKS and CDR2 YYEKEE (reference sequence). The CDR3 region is CASSLARGTVNTEAFF. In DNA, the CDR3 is TGTGCCAGCAGCTTGGCCCGGGGGACAGTGAACACTGAAGCTTTCTTT.

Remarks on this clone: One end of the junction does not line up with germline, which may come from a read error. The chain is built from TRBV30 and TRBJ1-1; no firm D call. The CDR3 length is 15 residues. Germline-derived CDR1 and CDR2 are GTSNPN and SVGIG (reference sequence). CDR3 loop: CAWSPVGSTGTEAFF. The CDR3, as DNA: TGTGCTTGGAGTCCTGTTGGTAGTACCGGCACTGAAGCTTTCTTT.

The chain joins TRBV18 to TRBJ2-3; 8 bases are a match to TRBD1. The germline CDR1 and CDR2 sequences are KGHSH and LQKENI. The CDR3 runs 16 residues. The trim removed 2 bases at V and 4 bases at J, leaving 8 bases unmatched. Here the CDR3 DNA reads TGTGCCAGCTCACCATCTGGGGCAGGGGGCCCAGATACGCAGTATTTT. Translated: CASSPSGAGGPDTQYF.

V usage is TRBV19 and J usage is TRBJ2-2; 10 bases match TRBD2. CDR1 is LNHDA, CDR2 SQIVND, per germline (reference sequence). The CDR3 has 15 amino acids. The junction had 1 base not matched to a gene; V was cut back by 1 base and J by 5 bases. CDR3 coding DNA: TGTGCCAGTAGTATAGGAGCGGGGGGGACCGGGGAGCTGTTTTTT. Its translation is CASSIGAGGTGELFF.

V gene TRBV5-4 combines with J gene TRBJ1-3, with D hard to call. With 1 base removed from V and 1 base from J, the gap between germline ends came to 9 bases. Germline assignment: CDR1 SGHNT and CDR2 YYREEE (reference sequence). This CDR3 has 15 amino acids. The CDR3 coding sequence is TGTGCCAGCAGCTTGCCACCGGGGTCTGGAAACACCATATATTTT. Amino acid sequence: CASSLPPGSGNTIYF. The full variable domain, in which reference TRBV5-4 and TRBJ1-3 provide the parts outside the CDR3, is ETGVTQSPTHLIKTRGQQVTLRCSSQSGHNTVSWYQQALGQGPQFIFQYYREEENGRGNFPPRFSGLQFPNYSSELNVNALELDDSALYLCASSLPPGSGNTIYFGEGSWLTVV.

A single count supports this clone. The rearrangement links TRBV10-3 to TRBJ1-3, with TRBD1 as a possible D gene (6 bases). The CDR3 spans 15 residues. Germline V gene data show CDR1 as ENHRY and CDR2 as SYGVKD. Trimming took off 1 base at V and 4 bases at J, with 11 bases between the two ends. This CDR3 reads CAISEYWTAGNTIYF. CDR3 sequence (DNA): TGTGCCATCAGTGAGTATTGGACAGCGGGAAACACCATATATTTT.

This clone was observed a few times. The CDR3 sequence: CASSLVTGNTQYF. CDR3 in DNA: TGTGCCAGCAGCTTAGTAACTGGGAATACGCAGTATTTT. This chain connects TRBV7-9 to TRBJ2-3, with D unresolved. This CDR3 has 13 residues. Trimming took 1 base from V and 7 from J, leaving 9 bases between them. Germline lookup yields CDR1 SEHNR and CDR2 FQNEAQ (reference sequence).

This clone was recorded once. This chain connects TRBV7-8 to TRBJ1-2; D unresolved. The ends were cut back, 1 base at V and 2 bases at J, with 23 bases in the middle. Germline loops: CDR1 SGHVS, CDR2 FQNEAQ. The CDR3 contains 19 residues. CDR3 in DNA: TGTGCCAGCAGCTTAGTCGTTTCCATGCAAGGCAGATCAAACTATGGCTACACCTTC. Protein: CASSLVVSMQGRSNYGYTF.

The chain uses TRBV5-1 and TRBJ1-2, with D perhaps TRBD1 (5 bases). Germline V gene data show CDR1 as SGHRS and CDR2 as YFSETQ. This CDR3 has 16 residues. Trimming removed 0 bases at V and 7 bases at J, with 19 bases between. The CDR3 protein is CASSLEVARGSVGYTF. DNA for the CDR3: TGCGCCAGCAGCTTGGAAGTAGCAAGGGGATCTGTTGGCTACACCTTC.

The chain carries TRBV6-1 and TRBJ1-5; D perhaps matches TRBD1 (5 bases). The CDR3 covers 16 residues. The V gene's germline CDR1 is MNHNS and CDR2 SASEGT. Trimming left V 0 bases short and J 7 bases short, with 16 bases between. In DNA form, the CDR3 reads TGTGCCAGCAGTGAAGCGCTAAGACAGTTCGGCCAGCCCCAGCATTTT. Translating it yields CASSEALRQFGQPQHF.

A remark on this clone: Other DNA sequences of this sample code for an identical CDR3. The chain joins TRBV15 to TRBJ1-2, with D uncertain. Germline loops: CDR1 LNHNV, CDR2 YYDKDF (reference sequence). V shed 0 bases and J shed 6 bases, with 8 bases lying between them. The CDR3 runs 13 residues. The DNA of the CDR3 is TGTGCCACCAGCAGAGAGGAGGGAGATGGCTACACCTTC. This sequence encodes CATSREEGDGYTF.

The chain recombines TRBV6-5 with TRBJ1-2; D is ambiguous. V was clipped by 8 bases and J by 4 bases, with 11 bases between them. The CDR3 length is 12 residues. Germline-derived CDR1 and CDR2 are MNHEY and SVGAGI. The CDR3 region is CASAQETYGYTF. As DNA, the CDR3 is TGTGCCAGCGCCCAGGAAACCTATGGCTACACCTTC.

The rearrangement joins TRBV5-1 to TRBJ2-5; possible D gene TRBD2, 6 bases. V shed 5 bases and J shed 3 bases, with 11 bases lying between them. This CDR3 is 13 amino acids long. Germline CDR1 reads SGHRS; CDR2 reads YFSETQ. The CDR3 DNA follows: TGCGCCAGCAGGGTGACGGGGGAAGAGACCCAGTACTTC. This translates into CASRVTGEETQYF.

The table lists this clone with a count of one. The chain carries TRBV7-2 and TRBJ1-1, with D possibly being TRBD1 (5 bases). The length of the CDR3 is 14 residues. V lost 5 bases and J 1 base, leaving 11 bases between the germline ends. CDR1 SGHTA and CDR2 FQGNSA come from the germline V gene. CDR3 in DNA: TGTGCCAGCAGCCCGGGACCGGGGAACACTGAAGCTTTCTTT. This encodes CASSPGPGNTEAFF.

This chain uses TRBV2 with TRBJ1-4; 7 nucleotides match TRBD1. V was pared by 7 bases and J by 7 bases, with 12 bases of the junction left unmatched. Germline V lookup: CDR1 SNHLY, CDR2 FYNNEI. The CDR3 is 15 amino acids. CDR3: CASIDRDAAPEKLFF. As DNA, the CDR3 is TGTGCCAGCATCGACAGGGACGCCGCGCCTGAAAAACTGTTTTTT.

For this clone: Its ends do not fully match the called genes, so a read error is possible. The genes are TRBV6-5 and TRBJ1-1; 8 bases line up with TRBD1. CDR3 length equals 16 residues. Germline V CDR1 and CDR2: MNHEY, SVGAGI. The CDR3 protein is CASSFGQGWGNTEAFF. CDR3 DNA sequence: TGTGCTAGCAGTTTCGGACAGGGCTGGGGGAACACTGAAGCTTTCTTT.

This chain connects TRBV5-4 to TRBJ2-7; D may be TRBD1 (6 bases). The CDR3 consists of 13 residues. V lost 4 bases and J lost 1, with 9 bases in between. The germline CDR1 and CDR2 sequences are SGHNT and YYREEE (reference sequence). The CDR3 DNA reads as TGTGCCAGCAGCCGTGACAGGTCCTACGAGCAGTACTTC. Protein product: CASSRDRSYEQYF.

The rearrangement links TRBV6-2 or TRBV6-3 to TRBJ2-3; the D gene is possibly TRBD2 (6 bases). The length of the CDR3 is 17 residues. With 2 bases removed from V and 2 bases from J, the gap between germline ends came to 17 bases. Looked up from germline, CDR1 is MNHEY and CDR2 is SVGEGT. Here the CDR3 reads CASSYEGRAGFTDTQYF. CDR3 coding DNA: TGTGCCAGCAGTTACGAGGGTAGGGCGGGGTTCACAGATACGCAGTATTTT.

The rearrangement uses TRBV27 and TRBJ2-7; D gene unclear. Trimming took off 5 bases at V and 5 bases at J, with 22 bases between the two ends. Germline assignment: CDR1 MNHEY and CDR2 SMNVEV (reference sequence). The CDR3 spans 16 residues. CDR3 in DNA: TGTGCCAGCAGTCCGTTAACTGGACCGGTCCAGAACGAGCAGTACTTC. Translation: CASSPLTGPVQNEQYF.

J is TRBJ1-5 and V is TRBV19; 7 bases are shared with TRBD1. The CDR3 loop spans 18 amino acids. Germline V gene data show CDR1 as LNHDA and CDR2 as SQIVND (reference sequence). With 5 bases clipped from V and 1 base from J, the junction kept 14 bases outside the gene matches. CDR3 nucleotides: TGTGCCAGTAGTCCTCGTACGACAGGGCTTCGGAGCAATCAGCCCCAGCATTTT. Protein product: CASSPRTTGLRSNQPQHF.

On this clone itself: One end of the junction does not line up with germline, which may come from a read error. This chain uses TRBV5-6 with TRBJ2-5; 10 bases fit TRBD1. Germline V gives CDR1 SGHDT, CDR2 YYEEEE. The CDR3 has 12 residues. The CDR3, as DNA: TGTGTCAGCAGCTTGGGGACAGGGGCACCGTACTTC. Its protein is CVSSLGTGAPYF. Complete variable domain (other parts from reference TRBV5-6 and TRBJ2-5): DAGVTQSPTHLIKTRGQQVTLRCSPKSGHDTVSWYQQALGQGPQFIFQYYEEEERQRGNFPDRFSGHQFPNYSSELNVNALLLGDSALYLCVSSLGTGAPYFGPGTRLLVL.

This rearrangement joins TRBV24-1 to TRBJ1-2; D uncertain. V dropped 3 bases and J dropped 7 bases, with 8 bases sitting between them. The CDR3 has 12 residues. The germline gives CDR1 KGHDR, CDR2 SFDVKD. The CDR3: CATSDLGSGYTF. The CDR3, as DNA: TGTGCCACCAGTGATCTGGGTTCTGGCTACACCTTC.

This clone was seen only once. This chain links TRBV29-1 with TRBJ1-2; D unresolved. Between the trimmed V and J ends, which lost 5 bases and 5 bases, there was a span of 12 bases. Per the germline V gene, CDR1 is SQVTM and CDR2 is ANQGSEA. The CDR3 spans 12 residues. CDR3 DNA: TGCAGCGTTCGAGCAGGAGATTATGGCTACACCTTC. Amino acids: CSVRAGDYGYTF.

This CDR3 reads CASSVDGQETQYF. In DNA form, the CDR3 reads TGTGCCAGCAGCGTAGACGGCCAAGAGACCCAGTACTTC. The chain has TRBV9 and TRBJ2-5; D remains ambiguous. This CDR3 comprises 13 residues. Germline V lookup: CDR1 SGDLS, CDR2 YYNGEE. Trimming pared 0 bases from V and 1 base from J, leaving 4 bases between.

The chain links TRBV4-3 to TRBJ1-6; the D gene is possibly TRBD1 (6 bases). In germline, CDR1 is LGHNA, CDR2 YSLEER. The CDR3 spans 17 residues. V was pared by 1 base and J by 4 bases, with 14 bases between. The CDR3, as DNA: TGCGCCAGCAGCCAAGTGTTTCAGGGGTCATATAATTCACCCCTCCACTTT. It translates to CASSQVFQGSYNSPLHF.

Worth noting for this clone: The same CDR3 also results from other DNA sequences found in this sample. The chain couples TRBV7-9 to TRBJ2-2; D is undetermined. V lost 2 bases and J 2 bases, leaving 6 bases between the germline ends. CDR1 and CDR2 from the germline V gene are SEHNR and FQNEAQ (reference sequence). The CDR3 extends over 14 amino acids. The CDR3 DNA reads TGTGCCAGCAGCTTAAATCCAAACACCGGGGAGCTGTTTTTT. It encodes CASSLNPNTGELFF.

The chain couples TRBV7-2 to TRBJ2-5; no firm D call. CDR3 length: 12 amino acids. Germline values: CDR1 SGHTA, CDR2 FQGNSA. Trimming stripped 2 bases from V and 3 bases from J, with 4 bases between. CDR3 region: CASSLTKETQYF. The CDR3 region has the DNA TGTGCCAGCAGCTTAACGAAAGAGACCCAGTACTTC.

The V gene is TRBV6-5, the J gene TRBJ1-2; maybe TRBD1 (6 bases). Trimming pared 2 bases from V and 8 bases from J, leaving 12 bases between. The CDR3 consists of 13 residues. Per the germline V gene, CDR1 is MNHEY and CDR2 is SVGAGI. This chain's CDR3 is CASSYKGERGYTF. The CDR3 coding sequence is TGTGCCAGCAGTTACAAGGGGGAAAGAGGCTACACCTTC.